The clone carrying this TCR beta chain was found a few times. These data are taken from a study of response to subunit inactivated influenza vaccine. A single record per CDR3 protein comes from TCRdb applying MiXCR to the RT-PCR reads. Of under 200,000 distinct CDR3 sequences listed, about 12% were seen once; the top ten hold approximately 30%. V lost 8 bases and J 4 bases, leaving 5 bases between the germline ends. Germline CDR1 reads LNHNV; CDR2 reads YYDKDF (reference sequence). The CDR3 consists of 11 residues. This same sample was also taken into another study, of T cells expressing NK-cell markers. That paper states: Beta-chain TCR cDNA was generated via 5'RACE template switching with UMIs. In several donors, dominant clonotypes made up 28.3-60.1% of CD3+CD56-NKG2C+ cells.

The TCR originated in a man aged 50 or older who received an inactivated influenza vaccine. The specimen was CD8+ T cells sorted from PBMCs, collected 11 to 12 days after vaccination. The chain links TRBV15 to TRBJ2-2; D gene ambiguous. The DNA of the CDR3 is TGTGCCACCGGCGGCACCGGGGAGCTGTTTTTT. Translating it yields CATGGTGELFF. The complete variable domain, with remaining parts taken from reference TRBV15 and TRBJ2-2, reads DAMVIQNPRYQVTQFGKPVTLSCSQTLNHNVMYWYQQKSSQAPKLLFHYYDKDFNNEADTPDNFQSRRPNTSFCFLDIRSPGLGDTAMYLCATGGTGELFFGEGSRLTVL.